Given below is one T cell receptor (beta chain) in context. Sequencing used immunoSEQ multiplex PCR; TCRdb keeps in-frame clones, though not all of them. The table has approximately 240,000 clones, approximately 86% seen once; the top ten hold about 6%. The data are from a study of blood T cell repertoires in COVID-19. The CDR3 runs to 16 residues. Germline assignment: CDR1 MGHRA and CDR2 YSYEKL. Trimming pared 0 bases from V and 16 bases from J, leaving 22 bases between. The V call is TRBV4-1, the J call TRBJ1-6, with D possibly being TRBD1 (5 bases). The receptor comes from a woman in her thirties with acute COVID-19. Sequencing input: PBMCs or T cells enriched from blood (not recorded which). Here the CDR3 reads CASSQDLGVGTSGLHF. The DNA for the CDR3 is TGCGCCAGCAGCCAAGATCTTGGAGTGGGGACTTCAGGACTCCACTTT.